This T cell receptor (beta chain) was recorded in a study of regulatory T cells in long-lasting Graves disease. Sequencing libraries for TCR beta were prepared with iRepertoire HTBI primers and Arm-PCR of CDR3 regions. Per the original methods: Samples jointly harbored roughly 60 TRBV and more than eleven TRBJ segments. TCRdb re-called the multiplex PCR reads through MiXCR, storing one row per CDR3 protein. V and J calls and clone size were set by TCRdb, not the authors. The sample consists of approximately 400,000 distinct CDR3 sequences, approximately 16% of them appearing once. Trimming stripped 0 bases from V and 4 bases from J, with 10 bases between. Germline values: CDR1 MNHEY, CDR2 SVGAGI. There are 14 residues in the CDR3. Time point given: newly diagnosed GD, antithyroid drugs for less than 3 months. The TCR library was prepared using RNA isolated from PBMCs. This clonotype appeared many times.

The same sample was also used in a study of T cells in Graves' hyperthyroidism and ophthalmopathy.

The TCR sequence derives from a woman between 40 and 50 years old with Graves disease. V gene TRBV6-5 combines with J gene TRBJ2-7, with D perhaps TRBD1 (5 bases). The source material was peripheral blood mononuclear cells (PBMCs), sampled at new diagnosis, from a patient treated with antithyroid drugs. The CDR3 DNA reads as TGTGCCAGCAGTTACTCGGCCCCAGGGTACGAGCAGTACTTC. Translation: CASSYSAPGYEQYF.